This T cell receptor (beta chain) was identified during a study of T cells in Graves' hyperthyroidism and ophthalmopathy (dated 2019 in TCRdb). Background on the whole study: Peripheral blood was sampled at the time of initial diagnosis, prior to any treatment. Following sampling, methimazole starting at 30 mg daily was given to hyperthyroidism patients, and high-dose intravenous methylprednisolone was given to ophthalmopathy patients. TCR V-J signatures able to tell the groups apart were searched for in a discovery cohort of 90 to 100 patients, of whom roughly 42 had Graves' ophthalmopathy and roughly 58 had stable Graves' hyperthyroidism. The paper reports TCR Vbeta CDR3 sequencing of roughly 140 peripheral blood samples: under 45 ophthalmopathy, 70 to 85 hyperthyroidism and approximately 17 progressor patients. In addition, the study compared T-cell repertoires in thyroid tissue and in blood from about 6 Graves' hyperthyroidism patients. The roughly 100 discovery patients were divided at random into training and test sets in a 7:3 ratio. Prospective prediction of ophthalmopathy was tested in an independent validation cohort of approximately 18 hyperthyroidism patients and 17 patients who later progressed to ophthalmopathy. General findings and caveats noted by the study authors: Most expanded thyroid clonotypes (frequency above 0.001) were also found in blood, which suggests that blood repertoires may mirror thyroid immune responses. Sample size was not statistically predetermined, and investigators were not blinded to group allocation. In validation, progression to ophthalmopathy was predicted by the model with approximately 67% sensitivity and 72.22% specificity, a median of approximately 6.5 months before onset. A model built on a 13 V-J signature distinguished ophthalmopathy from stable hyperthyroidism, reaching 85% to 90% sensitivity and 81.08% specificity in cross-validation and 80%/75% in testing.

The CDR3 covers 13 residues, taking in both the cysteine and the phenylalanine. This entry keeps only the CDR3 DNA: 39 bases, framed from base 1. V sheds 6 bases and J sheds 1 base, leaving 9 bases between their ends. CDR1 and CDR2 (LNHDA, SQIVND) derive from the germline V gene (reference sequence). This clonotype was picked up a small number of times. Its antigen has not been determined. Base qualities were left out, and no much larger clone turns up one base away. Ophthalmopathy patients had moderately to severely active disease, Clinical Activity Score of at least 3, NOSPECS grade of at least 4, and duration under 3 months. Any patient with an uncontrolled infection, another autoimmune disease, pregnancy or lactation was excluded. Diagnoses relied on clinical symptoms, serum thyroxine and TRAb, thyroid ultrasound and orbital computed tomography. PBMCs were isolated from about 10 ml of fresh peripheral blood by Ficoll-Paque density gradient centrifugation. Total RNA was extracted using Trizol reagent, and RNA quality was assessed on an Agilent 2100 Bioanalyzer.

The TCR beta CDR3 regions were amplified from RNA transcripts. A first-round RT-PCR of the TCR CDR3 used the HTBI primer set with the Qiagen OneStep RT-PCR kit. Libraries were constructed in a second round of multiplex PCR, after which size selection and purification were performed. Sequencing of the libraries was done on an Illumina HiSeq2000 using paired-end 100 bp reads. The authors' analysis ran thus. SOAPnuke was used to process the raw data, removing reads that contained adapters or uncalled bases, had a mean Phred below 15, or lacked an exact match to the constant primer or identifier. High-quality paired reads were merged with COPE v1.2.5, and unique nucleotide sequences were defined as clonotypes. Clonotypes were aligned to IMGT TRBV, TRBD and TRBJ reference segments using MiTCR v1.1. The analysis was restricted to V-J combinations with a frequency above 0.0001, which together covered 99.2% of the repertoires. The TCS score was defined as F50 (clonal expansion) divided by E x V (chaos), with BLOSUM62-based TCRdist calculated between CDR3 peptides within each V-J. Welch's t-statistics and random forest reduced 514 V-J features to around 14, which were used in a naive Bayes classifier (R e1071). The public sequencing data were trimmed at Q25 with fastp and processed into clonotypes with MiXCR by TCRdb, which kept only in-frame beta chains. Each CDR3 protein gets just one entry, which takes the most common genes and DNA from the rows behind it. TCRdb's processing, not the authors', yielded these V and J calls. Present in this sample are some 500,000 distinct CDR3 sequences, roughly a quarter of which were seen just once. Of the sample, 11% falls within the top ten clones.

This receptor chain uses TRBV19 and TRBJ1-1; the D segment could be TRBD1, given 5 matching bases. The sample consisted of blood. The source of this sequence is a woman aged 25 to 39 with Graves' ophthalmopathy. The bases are TGTGCCAGTAGATTCAGGGCGAACACTGAAGCTTTCTTT. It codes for CASRFRANTEAFF.